These 12 T cell receptor beta chains were all obtained from the same sample, sequenced in a study of tumor-infiltrating lymphocytes in primary liver carcinoma. Making TCR beta cDNA involved roughly 0.55 ug total RNA and a constant-region primer. Three nested multiplex PCR rounds, a slightly modified ARM-PCR, produced the libraries for TCR beta. Forward primers for TRBV1-TRBV30 and a C-beta reverse primer served the first two PCR rounds, at 10 cycles each. MiXCR was run by TCRdb on the multiplex PCR reads, yielding one entry per CDR3 protein. The data show 310,000 or so distinct CDR3 sequences, around 50% seen once. Unsorted whole blood yielded blood RNA, and germline DNA was extracted as well. The sequenced sample consisted of peripheral blood. These receptor sequences come from a woman aged 30 to 39 with primary liver carcinoma and hepatitis B virus infection.

In this sample, this clonotype turned up a few times. The chain is built from TRBV6-2 or TRBV6-3 and TRBJ2-7; 7 bases match TRBD1. The CDR3 runs to 12 residues. Germline assignment: CDR1 MNHEY and CDR2 SVGEGT. V shed 8 bases, J shed 3 bases, and the junction held 4 bases outside the gene matches. The CDR3 loop is CASAHRGYEQYF. For the CDR3, the DNA is TGTGCCAGCGCCCACAGGGGCTACGAGCAGTACTTC.

Comments on this clonotype: A much larger clonotype is one base distant, so this may be a read error. The V and J genes are TRBV6-2 or TRBV6-3 and TRBJ2-1; 12 bases are a match to TRBD2. J lost 15 bases, V lost 4 bases, and 7 bases had no gene match. The germline V gene encodes CDR1 MNHEY and CDR2 SVGEGT. This CDR3 has 13 amino acids. The DNA of the CDR3 is TGTGCCAGCAGTTTGACTAGCGGGAGTCCACGGTTCTTC. Its translation is CASSLTSGSPRFF.

This clonotype was recorded only once. The conserved phenylalanine or tryptophan normally closing the CDR3 is absent here, so this likely arose from a read error. It is unclear where the CDR3 begins or ends on the DNA, so no DNA is shown, and the CDR3 is as TCRdb lists it. The gene calls are TRBV6-6 and TRBJ1-2; TRBD1 reflects the table's D call only, with no check against the DNA. A total of 13 residues make up the CDR3, ends included. Germline V gene lookup returns CDR1 MNHNY and CDR2 SVGAGI (reference sequence). This CDR3 is CASGPGRNYGYSL.

The chain's CDR3 is CAADPRVSYNEQFF. The CDR3 coding sequence is TGTGCCGCCGATCCTAGGGTCTCCTACAATGAGCAGTTCTTC. The V and J genes are TRBV30 and TRBJ2-1, with unresolved D. Trimming left V 8 bases short and J 0 bases short, with 14 bases between. CDR3 length: 14 amino acids. The germline gives CDR1 GTSNPN, CDR2 SVGIG (reference sequence).

With respect to this clonotype: A clone one base away is much larger, so this may be a read error. DNA of the CDR3: TGTGCCAGCAGTTACATGGTGGGCTATGGCTACACCTTC. Its translation is CASSYMVGYGYTF. The chain employs TRBV6-5 and TRBJ1-2; no clear D. CDR3 length: 13 amino acids. V dropped 2 bases and J dropped 4 bases, with 8 bases sitting between them. Germline V gene sequence: CDR1 MNHEY, CDR2 SVGAGI.

V and J are TRBV7-9 and TRBJ1-6; no reliable D call. Germline CDR1 is SEHNR and CDR2 is FQNEAQ (reference sequence). This CDR3 comprises 13 residues. The ends were cut back, 4 bases at V and 10 bases at J, with 11 bases in the middle. As DNA, the CDR3 is TGTGCCAGCAGCTCAAATACTGAGTCACCCCTCCACTTT. Its translation: CASSSNTESPLHF.

The V gene is TRBV2, the J gene TRBJ2-7; a possible D gene is TRBD2 (6 bases). The CDR3 runs 13 residues. CDR1 and CDR2 (germline): SNHLY, FYNNEI. Trimming removed 3 bases at V and 6 bases at J, with 12 bases between. Written as DNA, the CDR3 is TGTGCCAGCAGTGAGATTAGTAGCGGCGAGCAGTACTTC. Translating it yields CASSEISSGEQYF.

V gene TRBV5-6 combines with J gene TRBJ2-4, with D perhaps matching TRBD2 (6 bases). The V gene's germline CDR1 is SGHDT and CDR2 YYEEEE. CDR3 size: 20 residues. V was pared by 2 bases and J by 9 bases, with 33 bases between. DNA of the CDR3: TGTGCCAGCAGCTTCCGAGTCCGCAGCCGCACTAACGGGAGTCCCATCATTCAGTACTTC. It is translated as CASSFRVRSRTNGSPIIQYF.

Note on this clonotype: This may arise from a read error, as a much more abundant clone is one base away. This chain joins TRBV6-2 or TRBV6-3 and TRBJ2-1, with 9 bases aligning to TRBD1. The CDR3 has 15 residues. Germline V gives CDR1 MNHEY, CDR2 SVGEGT. Here the CDR3 DNA reads TGTGCCAGCAGTTACAGTGACAGGGGGTTGCGTGAGCAGTCCTTC. It codes for CASSYSDRGLREQSF.

Concerning this clonotype: Compared with germline, one end of the junction differs, possibly owing to a read error. The V gene is TRBV11-2, the J gene TRBJ2-1; D not resolved. The CDR3 has 11 amino acids. The germline CDR1 and CDR2 sequences are SGHAT and FQNNGV. DNA for the CDR3: TGTGTCAGCAGCTTAGGGCCAGCCCAGTTCTTC. It specifies CVSSLGPAQFF.

This clonotype was seen ten or more times. J is TRBJ2-2 and V is TRBV29-1; the D gene is possibly TRBD2 (5 bases). Trimming stripped 4 bases from V and 4 bases from J, with 10 bases between. There are 13 residues in the CDR3. Germline V gene data show CDR1 as SQVTM and CDR2 as ANQGSEA. The CDR3 spells CSVVAYATGELFF. The CDR3 DNA is TGCAGCGTTGTAGCGTATGCCACCGGGGAGCTGTTTTTT.

Of note for this clonotype: At one of its ends the junction is not consistent with the germline gene, which may arise from a read error. For the CDR3, the DNA is TGTGTCAGCATAGGGGCAGGCCACGAGCAGTACTTC. This translates into CVSIGAGHEQYF. This sequence joins TRBV6-5 and TRBJ2-7; D is possibly TRBD1 (5 bases). The CDR3 spans 12 residues. Per the germline V gene, CDR1 is MNHEY and CDR2 is SVGAGI.